These 7 T cell receptor beta chains originate from one sample sequenced in a study of graft-versus-host responses after intestinal transplantation. Assay: immunoSEQ multiplex PCR; the TCRdb copy retains only in-frame clones and omits some. The sample holds roughly 60,000 clones; over 85% are singletons and the top ten take less than 2%. Sequences were derived from PBMCs, sampled 26 days after transplant. The receptor source for this set is a human patient who received an intestinal transplant, so some T cells may come from the graft donor.

This chain joins TRBV9 and TRBJ2-7, with TRBD2 matching 7 bases. The J segment lost 5 bases and the V segment lost 4 bases, leaving 3 bases of the junction unmatched. Looked up from germline, CDR1 is SGDLS and CDR2 is YYNGEE. The length of the CDR3 is 12 residues. DNA for the CDR3: TGTGCCAGCAGCCCCGGGGGGAACGAGCAGTACTTC. This sequence encodes CASSPGGNEQYF.

A single count supports this clone. The chain links TRBV2 to TRBJ1-2; no definite D call. This CDR3 has 12 amino acids. V was pared by 3 bases and J by 0 bases, with 2 bases between. CDR1 and CDR2 from the germline V gene are SNHLY and FYNNEI. The CDR3 here is CASSDTNYGYTF. DNA of the CDR3: TGTGCCAGCAGTGACACTAACTATGGCTACACCTTC.

The gene calls are TRBV7-3 and TRBJ1-6; D possibly corresponds to TRBD1 (5 bases). The CDR3 is 15 amino acids. Trimming cost V 0 bases and J 7 bases, with 10 bases left between them. Germline CDR1 and CDR2: SGHTA and FQGTGA. The chain's CDR3 is CASSLTGGENSPLHF. Here the CDR3 DNA reads TGTGCCAGCAGCTTAACGGGAGGGGAAAATTCACCCCTCCACTTT. The entire variable domain, with the rest obtained from reference TRBV7-3 and TRBJ1-6, is as follows: GAGVSQTPSNKVTEKGKYVELRCDPISGHTALYWYRQSLGQGPEFLIYFQGTGAADDSGLPNDRFFAVRPEGSVSTLKIQRTERGDSAVYLCASSLTGGENSPLHFGNGTRLTVT.

V gene TRBV7-2 combines with J gene TRBJ2-7; 9 nucleotides match TRBD1. J gave up 3 bases and V 1 base, and 7 bases lay outside the gene matches. CDR3 length equals 16 residues. Germline V gives CDR1 SGHTA, CDR2 FQGNSA. Here the CDR3 DNA reads TGTGCCAGCAGCTTAGGGGCCGGGACAGGGAGCTACGAGCAGTACTTC. Protein sequence: CASSLGAGTGSYEQYF.

This sequence joins TRBV6-5 and TRBJ2-7, with 10 positions matching TRBD1. J lost 3 bases, V lost 4 bases, and 6 bases had no gene match. This CDR3 comprises 15 residues. The germline CDR1 and CDR2 sequences are MNHEY and SVGAGI. The CDR3 spells CASSSTGGVGYEQYF. CDR3 DNA sequence: TGTGCCAGCAGTTCGACAGGGGGCGTAGGCTACGAGCAGTACTTC.

This clone occurred once. This chain uses TRBV5-4 with TRBJ2-5, with 8 bases identical to TRBD1. The CDR3 spans 14 residues. The trim removed 2 bases at V and 5 bases at J, leaving 5 bases unmatched. Germline V gene data show CDR1 as SGHNT and CDR2 as YYREEE (reference sequence). The CDR3 loop is CASSFRTGWETQYF. The CDR3 DNA reads TGTGCCAGCAGCTTTAGGACAGGGTGGGAGACCCAGTACTTC.

The chain carries TRBV15 and TRBJ1-6; D is possibly TRBD1 (5 bases). This CDR3 region has 16 residues. Trimming shortened V by 3 bases and J by 9 bases, and 18 bases separated the two germline ends. CDR1 LNHNV and CDR2 YYDKDF come from the germline V gene (reference sequence). The CDR3 here is CATSRVRVWRGSPLHF. Here the CDR3 DNA reads TGTGCCACCAGCAGGGTACGGGTCTGGAGGGGTTCACCCCTCCACTTT.